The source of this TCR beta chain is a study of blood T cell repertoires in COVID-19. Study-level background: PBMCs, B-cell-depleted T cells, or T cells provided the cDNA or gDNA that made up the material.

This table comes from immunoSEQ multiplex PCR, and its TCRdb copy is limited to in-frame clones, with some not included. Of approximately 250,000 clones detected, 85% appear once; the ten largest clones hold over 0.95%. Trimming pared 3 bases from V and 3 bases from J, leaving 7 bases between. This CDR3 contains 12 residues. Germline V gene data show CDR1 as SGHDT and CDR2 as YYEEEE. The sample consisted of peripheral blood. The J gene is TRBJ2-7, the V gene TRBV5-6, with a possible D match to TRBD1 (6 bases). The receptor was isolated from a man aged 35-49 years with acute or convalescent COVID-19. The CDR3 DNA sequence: TGTGCCAGCAGCTGGACAGTCTACGAGCAGTACTTC. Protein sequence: CASSWTVYEQYF.